The clone carrying this TCR beta chain has ten or more counts. Its antigen is unidentified. From germline, CDR1 is KGHSH and CDR2 LQKENI. The CDR3 length is 14 residues. With 6 bases removed from V and 6 bases from J, the gap between germline ends came to 16 bases. This specimen belongs to a study of T cells in Graves' hyperthyroidism and ophthalmopathy. General study findings and limits: Most thyroid clonotypes that were expanded above 0.001 also turned up in blood.

Regions amplified from RNA transcripts were the TCR beta CDR3 regions. HTBI primers were employed in a first-round RT-PCR of the TCR CDR3. In TCRdb, the multiplex PCR reads were re-called with MiXCR into one record per CDR3 protein. The sample carries approximately 640,000 distinct CDR3 sequences, about 18% recorded once. The chain recombines TRBV18 with TRBJ2-3; a possible D gene is TRBD2 (6 bases). Sequencing was performed on blood. This TCR was sampled from a man in his forties or fifties with Graves' hyperthyroidism. The DNA for the CDR3 is TGTGCCAGCTCGACGGGAGCAATTATTGATACGCAGTATTTT. Translated: CASSTGAIIDTQYF. Complete variable domain (other parts from reference TRBV18 and TRBJ2-3): NAGVMQNPRHLVRRRGQEARLRCSPMKGHSHVYWYRQLPEEGLKFMVYLQKENIIDESGMPKERFSAEFPKEGPSILRIQQVVRGDSAAYFCASSTGAIIDTQYFGPGTRLTVL.